The source of this T cell receptor (beta chain) is a study of neurological immune-mediated disorders. Study-level points and caveats: None of the CDR3 amino acid sequences in expanded clones turned up in more than one subject, which points to private repertoires in all groups.

Template-switch 5'RACE cDNA synthesis added a 10-nucleotide unique molecular identifier. In TCRdb, the 5' RACE reads were re-called with MiXCR into one record per CDR3 protein. This sample has about 74,000 distinct CDR3 sequences, with roughly 5% found just once. Regarding this clonotype: The antigen is unknown.

Trimming at V came to 0 bases and at J to 9 bases, leaving 9 bases not matched to a gene. The germline V gene encodes CDR1 SGHVS and CDR2 FNYEAQ. The CDR3 extends over 16 amino acids. The sequenced sample consisted of PBMCs. The chain recombines TRBV7-6 with TRBJ2-1; 9 nucleotides line up with TRBD2. The sequence derives from a man aged 18 to 35 with multiple sclerosis. CDR3 loop: CASSLAVGSGGIEQFF. The CDR3 nucleotides are TGTGCCAGCAGCTTAGCAGTGGGTAGCGGGGGCATTGAGCAGTTCTTC.